A single sample gave rise to the 20 T cell receptor beta chains below, sequenced in a study of CD8 T cells in ankylosing spondylitis. TCRdb redid the calling of the 5' RACE reads with MiXCR, one entry per CDR3 protein. Among 250,000 to 350,000 distinct CDR3 sequences listed, 15% to 20% were seen once. The sequenced sample consisted of blood, either unsorted or a sorted T cell fraction (not recorded which). Receptors originate from a male donor with ankylosing spondylitis or in good health (not recorded which).

The CDR3 nucleotides are TGTGCCAGCAGCCAAGGACAAAATAATTCACCCCTCCACTTT. As protein: CASSQGQNNSPLHF. This chain uses TRBV4-2 with TRBJ1-6; D is uncertain. V shed 1 base and J shed 5 bases, with 6 bases lying between them. There are 14 residues in the CDR3. The V gene's germline CDR1 is LGHNA and CDR2 YNFKEQ.

For this clonotype: This may stem from a read error, because a much larger clone lies one nucleotide away. The chain is built from TRBV15 and TRBJ1-1; D is possibly TRBD1 (6 bases). This CDR3 has 13 residues. Germline CDR1 reads LNHNV; CDR2 reads YYDKDF (reference sequence). CDR3 in amino acids: CVTSRQVGTEAFF. The CDR3 region has the DNA TGTGTCACCAGTAGACAGGTCGGAACTGAAGCTTTCTTT.

This clonotype was picked up a small number of times. The gene calls are TRBV7-8 and TRBJ2-1; D not certain. The CDR3 is 13 residues long. V gave up 1 base and J gave up 10 bases, with 11 bases separating them. Germline assignment: CDR1 SGHVS and CDR2 FQNEAQ. This CDR3 reads CASSLGYRSEQFF. The CDR3 coding sequence is TGTGCCAGCAGCTTAGGGTATAGGAGCGAGCAGTTCTTC.

This clonotype was counted between two and nine times. This chain connects TRBV9 to TRBJ1-3, with 7 positions matching TRBD1. Germline CDR1 SGDLS, CDR2 YYNGEE. J was trimmed by 0 bases and V by 1 base; bases with no gene match: 7. The CDR3 contains 17 residues. CDR3 amino acids: CASSVYDRASSGNTIYF. The CDR3 nucleotides read TGTGCCAGCAGCGTATATGACAGGGCGAGCTCTGGAAACACCATATATTTT. Supplemented by reference TRBV9 and TRBJ1-3, the full variable domain reads DSGVTQTPKHLITATGQRVTLRCSPRSGDLSVYWYQQSLDQGLQFLIQYYNGEERAKGNILERFSAQQFPDLHSELNLSSLELGDSALYFCASSVYDRASSGNTIYFGEGSWLTVV.

About this clonotype: The junction departs from the called germline gene at one end, perhaps through a read error. V usage is TRBV7-3 and J usage is TRBJ2-3; a possible D gene is TRBD1 (6 bases). CDR1 is SGHTA, CDR2 FQGTGA, per germline. The CDR3 consists of 14 residues. In DNA form, the CDR3 reads TGTGCCGGCAGCTCAGGACAGCCCACAGATACGCAGTATTTT. It yields the protein CAGSSGQPTDTQYF.

This clonotype occurred a few times. V and J are TRBV21-1 and TRBJ1-1. TRBV21-1 is annotated as a pseudogene. The CDR3 covers 15 residues. The CDR3 region has the DNA TGTGCCAGCAGCCCCCGAGAGGGACGAGACACTGAAGCTTTCTTT. It codes for CASSPREGRDTEAFF.

This clonotype was seen only a few times. The chain has TRBV20-1 and TRBJ2-2; 7 bases match TRBD2. V lost 3 bases and J lost 6; bases outside the gene matches: 7. Germline loops: CDR1 DFQATT, CDR2 SNEGSKA (reference sequence). CDR3 size: 14 residues. The CDR3: CSASWRGSAGELFF. CDR3 DNA: TGCAGTGCTAGCTGGCGGGGGAGCGCCGGGGAGCTGTTTTTT.

In DNA form, the CDR3 reads TGCAGTGCTAGACCCTCATCTAGCGGGCGCACAGATACGCAGTATTTT. It yields the protein CSARPSSSGRTDTQYF. The chain is built from TRBV20-1 and TRBJ2-3; 8 nucleotides match TRBD2. The CDR3 runs to 16 residues. Looked up from germline, CDR1 is DFQATT and CDR2 is SNEGSKA (reference sequence). V was clipped by 2 bases and J by 1 base; unmatched bases: 8.

The genes are TRBV5-1 and TRBJ2-1, with D maybe TRBD1 (6 bases). V lost 4 bases to trimming and J lost 2 bases, with 13 bases between them. Germline V gene sequence: CDR1 SGHRS, CDR2 YFSETQ. The CDR3 spans 15 residues. The CDR3 sequence is CASSPGAATYNEQFF. The CDR3, as DNA: TGCGCCAGCAGCCCAGGGGCCGCGACCTACAATGAGCAGTTCTTC.

This clonotype came up a few times. V usage is TRBV5-6 and J usage is TRBJ2-1; 7 nucleotides line up with TRBD1. Looked up from germline, CDR1 is SGHDT and CDR2 is YYEEEE. Trimming took 3 bases from V and 4 from J; bases not matched to a gene: 7. The CDR3 contains 15 residues. CDR3: CASSYVQGPYNEQFF. CDR3 sequence (DNA): TGTGCCAGCAGCTACGTACAGGGGCCTTACAATGAGCAGTTCTTC. Together with reference TRBV5-6 and TRBJ2-1, the CDR3 gives the full variable domain: DAGVTQSPTHLIKTRGQQVTLRCSPKSGHDTVSWYQQALGQGPQFIFQYYEEEERQRGNFPDRFSGHQFPNYSSELNVNALLLGDSALYLCASSYVQGPYNEQFFGPGTRLTVL.

This clonotype has only a few counts. The chain links TRBV20-1 to TRBJ1-1; a possible D gene is TRBD1 (6 bases). This CDR3 has 15 amino acids. V lost 0 bases to trimming and J lost 4 bases, with 15 bases between them. Germline-derived CDR1 and CDR2 are DFQATT and SNEGSKA (reference sequence). CDR3 coding DNA: TGCAGTGCTAGAGATCGAGGGGGGGCAGGCACTGAAGCTTTCTTT. Protein sequence: CSARDRGGAGTEAFF.

The CDR3 spells CASSLAFGPPSYNEQFF. DNA for the CDR3: TGCGCCAGCAGCTTGGCATTTGGTCCTCCCTCCTACAATGAGCAGTTCTTC. The rearrangement links TRBV5-1 to TRBJ2-1; D gene unclear. The V gene lost 0 bases and the J gene lost 0 bases, with 13 bases spanning the gap. This CDR3 region has 17 residues. The germline V gene encodes CDR1 SGHRS and CDR2 YFSETQ.

This clonotype has a handful of counts. The gene calls are TRBV7-9 and TRBJ2-3, with D hard to call. This CDR3 is built from 12 residues. CDR1 is SEHNR and CDR2 is FQNEAQ in the germline V gene (reference sequence). With 6 bases removed from V and 6 bases from J, the gap between germline ends came to 10 bases. CDR3 DNA sequence: TGTGCCAGCAGTCAGCCCGCGGATACGCAGTATTTT. This gives the protein CASSQPADTQYF.

The chain combines TRBV28 with TRBJ1-4, with unresolved D. The CDR3 runs 15 residues. Trimming removed 3 bases at V and 4 bases at J, with 12 bases between. The V gene's germline CDR1 is MDHEN and CDR2 SYDVKM. The CDR3 protein is CASSFIQQSNEKLFF. CDR3 nucleotides: TGTGCCAGCAGTTTTATCCAGCAGAGTAATGAAAAACTGTTTTTT. The entire variable domain, with the rest obtained from reference TRBV28 and TRBJ1-4, is as follows: DVKVTQSSRYLVKRTGEKVFLECVQDMDHENMFWYRQDPGLGLRLIYFSYDVKMKEKGDIPEGYSVSREKKERFSLILESASTNQTSMYLCASSFIQQSNEKLFFGSGTQLSVL.

This clonotype was detected only a few times. This rearrangement joins TRBV10-2 to TRBJ1-1; D not resolved. CDR1 WSHSY and CDR2 SAAADI come from the germline V gene. V was pared by 10 bases and J by 6 bases, with 9 bases between. CDR3 length equals 10 residues. Here the CDR3 reads CATLGPEAFF. For the CDR3, the DNA is TGCGCCACCTTGGGTCCTGAAGCTTTCTTT.

Only a few counts were recorded for this clonotype. DNA of the CDR3: TGTGCCAGCAGTTGGAGGGCAGGGGATAATCAGCCCCAGCATTTT. This encodes CASSWRAGDNQPQHF. The gene calls are TRBV28 and TRBJ1-5, with D maybe TRBD1 (6 bases). V gave up 4 bases and J gave up 4 bases, with 14 bases separating them. Looked up from germline, CDR1 is MDHEN and CDR2 is SYDVKM. This CDR3 has 15 amino acids.

Only a few counts were recorded for this clonotype. The rearrangement joins TRBV27 to TRBJ1-6, with D uncertain. The CDR3 spans 16 residues. Looked up from germline, CDR1 is MNHEY and CDR2 is SMNVEV (reference sequence). V was clipped by 7 bases and J by 7 bases, with 20 bases between them. CDR3 protein: CASMTSGNLRNSPLHF. Here the CDR3 DNA reads TGTGCCAGCATGACTAGTGGCAATCTACGGAATTCACCCCTCCACTTT.

A few counts support this clonotype. This sequence joins TRBV20-1 and TRBJ2-4; D may be TRBD1 or TRBD2 (7 bases each). The germline CDR1 and CDR2 sequences are DFQATT and SNEGSKA (reference sequence). Trimming stripped 6 bases from V and 1 base from J, with 19 bases between. The CDR3 is made up of 16 amino acids. The CDR3 here is CSAGRRRGQAKNIQYF. The CDR3 region has the DNA TGCAGTGCCGGGAGGCGAAGGGGGCAGGCCAAAAACATTCAGTACTTC.

This clonotype was found many times. The gene calls are TRBV6-1 and TRBJ1-2; D unclear. CDR3 length: 13 amino acids. Germline loops: CDR1 MNHNS, CDR2 SASEGT. Trimming cost V 7 bases and J 4 bases, with 13 bases left between them. The CDR3 loop reads CASKPSQIYGYTF. Written as DNA, the CDR3 is TGTGCCAGCAAACCCTCCCAGATCTATGGCTACACCTTC.

J is TRBJ2-4 and V is TRBV14; D might be TRBD1 or TRBD2, each matching 5 bases. Germline V CDR1 and CDR2: SGHDN, FVKESK. This CDR3 contains 12 residues. V was trimmed by 0 bases and J by 10 bases, leaving 7 bases between them. CDR3 DNA sequence: TGTGCCAGCAGCCAAGAATGGGGGATTCAGTACTTC. Its translation: CASSQEWGIQYF.